This T cell receptor (beta chain) is drawn from a study of blood T cells in healthy people across ages. Study outcomes and limitations: Naive T cell percentage and TCR beta diversity correlated strongly.

Notes on this clonotype: Its cognate antigen is unknown.

Combining a sample-barcoded 5' primer with a J-beta primer mix, a second PCR ran for roughly 7 to 12 cycles. MiXCR, run by TCRdb on the 5' RACE reads, gives a single entry per CDR3 protein. The repertoire has approximately 780,000 distinct CDR3 sequences, about 26% of them found once; the top ten carry around 2.9%. The V end lost 6 bases, the J end lost 12 bases, and 26 bases lay between the germline ends. The length of the CDR3 is 15 residues. The germline V gene has CDR1 MNHEY and CDR2 SMNVEV (reference sequence). These records were also assigned to another study, of T cells of mothers and their children.

The TCR sequence derives from a boy between 5 and 17 years old in good health. The V call is TRBV27, the J call TRBJ1-1, with D unclear. The sample was blood. The CDR3 DNA sequence: TGTGCCAGCAGCCCCCAGGACTCCTGGAAGTCAGAATCTTTCTTT. Residues: CASSPQDSWKSESFF.